This TCR beta chain was documented in a study of CD8 T cells in Susac syndrome (dated by TCRdb to about 2019). About the full investigation: Repertoire sequencing was used to test whether CD8+ T cell activation and differentiation in Susac syndrome was antigen driven.

RNA was extracted using the RNeasy kit, and roughly 0.45 to 1 microgram was reverse transcribed with random hexamers. TCR beta CDR3 regions were amplified with the immunoSEQ multiplex PCR assay covering 54 Vbeta and 13 Jbeta segments. To correct PCR amplification bias, a synthetic template baseline was used for both primer optimization and computational correction. Per the authors' processing: Reads were annotated to V, D and J genes per IMGT and analyzed with immunoSEQ Analyzer, keeping only productive sequences. Clonality was computed as one minus Shannon entropy normalized by log2 of the number of productive unique sequences. Public and private clones were assessed among the 100 most prevalent clones of each patient and control. Clones were defined as Susac-specific if absent from the healthy and MS cohorts, from approximately 1,100 published viral clones and from other ImmuneACCESS disease sequences. TCRdb reprocessing: public reads trimmed at Q25 with fastp, clones called with MiXCR, in-frame beta chains kept. Here each entry gathers all rows of one CDR3 protein and keeps the most common genes and DNA. The V and J calls here are based on TCRdb, not the publication. Across this sample there are 200,000 or so distinct CDR3 sequences, with approximately 95% seen only once. The top ten clones comprise 0.093% of the sample.

With regard to this clonotype: What this receptor recognizes is not known. No base qualities exist here, and no much larger clone lies one base off it.

High-throughput TCR beta sequencing profiled peripheral blood CD8+ and CD4+ T cells from healthy donors, Susac syndrome patients and multiple sclerosis patients. Multiple sclerosis controls were treatment-naive patients with stable or active relapsing-remitting disease fulfilling revised McDonald criteria. Bulk CD8+ and CD4+ T cells were purified magnetically by negative isolation, whereas CD8+ TEMRA cells were enriched by FACS. Blood was drawn into EDTA tubes, processed within 24 hours, and PBMCs were isolated by density gradient centrifugation. PBMCs intended for TCR sequencing were cryopreserved in liquid nitrogen and thawed later in a water bath at 37 degrees C. Purity of sorted or isolated CD4+, CD8+ and CD8+ TEMRA cells was at least 90%. Trimming at the junction amounts to 2 bases on V and 4 bases on J, and the germline ends lie 10 bases apart. The CDR3 has 13 amino acids, counting the end cysteine and phenylalanine. The DNA shown is the 39-base CDR3, in frame from base 1. CDR1 and CDR2 are drawn from the germline V gene (reference sequence): GTSNPN, SVGIG.

Findings and caveats that apply to the study as a whole: The study acknowledged that relatively few individuals were included in the TCR sequencing and HLA analysis.

The chain uses TRBV30 and TRBJ2-3, and the D gene may be TRBD1, 6 bases matching. This receptor was taken from a human donor with multiple sclerosis. Input material: CD4+ T cells from PBMCs. This receptor carries the CDR3 CAWSQGYPDTQYF. The sequence in DNA is TGTGCCTGGAGTCAGGGGTATCCAGATACGCAGTATTTT. Extended through the reference TRBV30 and TRBJ2-3 proteins, this CDR3 yields the full variable domain: SQTIHQWPATLVQPVGSPLSLECTVEGTSNPNLYWYRQAAGRGLQLLFYSVGIGQISSEVPQNLSASRPQDRQFILSSKKLLLSDSGFYLCAWSQGYPDTQYFGPGTRLTVL.